This is a list of T cell receptor beta chains from one sample in a study of beta chain features in type 1 diabetes. Measured with immunoSEQ multiplex PCR; TCRdb has only the in-frame clones, and not every one. The table includes about 900,000 clones, 17% detected once. The specimen was naive CD4+ T cells from blood. These receptors were taken from a woman aged 18 to 35 in good health. Both conserved end residues are part of each CDR3. The D gene is left open where the match is weak. Not all rows give a size; the values are once, few, many and, for expanded clones, a class.

length,D,size,V,J,DNA,CDR3
17,TRBD2,-,TRBV4-3,TRBJ2-1,TGCGCCAGCAGCCAGAACCCCGGGACTAGCGGGAGAAATGAGCAGTTCTTC,CASSQNPGTSGRNEQFF
13,-,-,TRBV7-3,TRBJ2-5,TGTGCCAGCAGCCCAGGAGGTCAAGAGACCCAGTACTTC,CASSPGGQETQYF
14,-,-,TRBV5-8,TRBJ2-7,TGTGCCAGCAGCTTGTTTCCAGTCTCCTACGAGCAGTACTTC,CASSLFPVSYEQYF
15,TRBD1,-,TRBV6-5,TRBJ2-1,TGTGCCAGCAGTTCCGAGGGGGCCTGGTACAATGAGCAGTTCTTC,CASSSEGAWYNEQFF
14,-,-,TRBV28,TRBJ2-5,TGTGCCAGCAGCCTAGGACAGTTTGAAGAGACCCAGTACTTC,CASSLGQFEETQYF
13,-,-,TRBV7-8,TRBJ2-1,TGTGCCAGCAGCGTGGTGGGGGACAATGAGCAGTTCTTC,CASSVVGDNEQFF
15,-,few,TRBV5-1,TRBJ2-1,TGCGCCAGCAGCCCCCGCTCGACAGGCCATCTGGAGCAGTTCTTC,CASSPRSTGHLEQFF
16,TRBD2,few,TRBV7-9,TRBJ2-4,TGTGCCAGCAGTCAGGGACTAGCGGGTAGTGGGAACATTCAGTACTTC,CASSQGLAGSGNIQYF
15,-,few,TRBV6-5,TRBJ1-1,TGTGCCAGCAGTTACTCATCAGGAGTTAACACTGAAGCTTTCTTT,CASSYSSGVNTEAFF
14,TRBD1,few,TRBV27,TRBJ2-7,TGTGCCAGCAGTGCGGACAGGGGGTTCTTCGAGCAGTACTTC,CASSADRGFFEQYF
15,TRBD1,few,TRBV7-2,TRBJ2-7,TGTGCCAGCAGCTTTCGGACAGGGATAACCTACGAGCAGTACTTC,CASSFRTGITYEQYF
14,TRBD2,-,TRBV29-1,TRBJ2-1,TGCAGCGTTGCCGGGACTAGCGGGAACAATGAGCAGTTCTTC,CSVAGTSGNNEQFF
14,-,-,TRBV6-5,TRBJ1-5,TGTGCCAGCAGTGTGAGGGGTGGTTGGCAGCCCCAGCATTTT,CASSVRGGWQPQHF
14,TRBD1,-,TRBV6-5,TRBJ2-1,TGTGCCAGCAATGAGCTGGTCAACAGGGGTGAGCAGTTCTTC,CASNELVNRGEQFF
14,-,few,TRBV6-1,TRBJ2-1,TGTGCCAGCAGTGAAGAGGTCTGGGCTAATGAGCAGTTCTTC,CASSEEVWANEQFF
14,TRBD1,-,TRBV18,TRBJ1-2,TGTGCCAGCTCACCCTGGACAGGCCGAAACGGCTACACCTTC,CASSPWTGRNGYTF
13,-,few,TRBV5-1,TRBJ2-5,TGCGCCAGCAGCTTCAGGTCCCAAGAGACCCAGTACTTC,CASSFRSQETQYF
13,TRBD1,few,TRBV28,TRBJ1-1,TGTGCCAGCAGTTCGGGACAGGACACTGAAGCTTTCTTT,CASSSGQDTEAFF
19,-,-,TRBV12-2,TRBJ2-1,TGTGCAAGTCGCCATCAGACTAGCGGGAGGGTCAGCTCCTACAATGAGCAGTTCTTC,CASRHQTSGRVSSYNEQFF
17,-,-,TRBV27,TRBJ1-3,TGTGCCAGCAGTCCGCGAGGAGGTTGGGCCTCTGGAAACACCATATATTTT,CASSPRGGWASGNTIYF
15,-,-,TRBV2,TRBJ1-4,TGTGCCAGCAGGCCTCGAACAGTGGGAAATGAAAAACTGTTTTTT,CASRPRTVGNEKLFF
16,-,-,TRBV7-2,TRBJ2-2,TGTGCCAGCAGCTTAGCGGCGAGGGCGAACACCGGGGAGCTGTTTTTT,CASSLAARANTGELFF
15,-,few,TRBV27,TRBJ1-2,TGTGCCAGCAGTTTATGGGGAGGGGCTGACTATGGCTACACCTTC,CASSLWGGADYGYTF
16,-,-,TRBV18,TRBJ1-3,TGTGCCAGCTCTACCGGGGGAGGAACTTCTGGAAACACCATATATTTT,CASSTGGGTSGNTIYF
16,TRBD2,-,TRBV7-2,TRBJ2-5,TGTGCCAGCAGCTTTCTAGGACTAGCGAATTTAGAGACCCAGTACTTC,CASSFLGLANLETQYF
14,-,few,TRBV2,TRBJ2-1,TGTGCCAGCGTCCGGGGGAGCTCCTACAATGAGCAGTTCTTC,CASVRGSSYNEQFF
12,TRBD1,-,TRBV7-2,TRBJ1-2,TGTGCCAGCAGAGGGGGCCATGGTGGCTACACCTTC,CASRGGHGGYTF
17,-,-,TRBV14,TRBJ1-3,TGTGCCAGCAGCCACCTCCAGAGGTTACACTCTGGAAACACCATATATTTT,CASSHLQRLHSGNTIYF
16,-,-,TRBV4-1,TRBJ2-7,TGCGCCAGCAGCCAAGATGGGGCAGTTGGATTCTACGAGCAGTACTTC,CASSQDGAVGFYEQYF
15,TRBD2,-,TRBV13,TRBJ2-7,TGTGCCAGCAGCACCACTAGCGGGGCATCCTACGAGCAGTACTTC,CASSTTSGASYEQYF
15,-,-,TRBV6-5,TRBJ2-4,TGTGCCAGCGGTGTGCAGGGGAGAACCAAAAACATTCAGTACTTC,CASGVQGRTKNIQYF
16,-,few,TRBV28,TRBJ2-7,TGTGCCAGCAGCCCCGCCGCTGGTCCCACAAGGTACGAGCAGTACTTC,CASSPAAGPTRYEQYF
12,-,-,TRBV6-6,TRBJ2-3,TGTGCCAGCAGTTACGAAATTCGTACGCAGTATTTT,CASSYEIRTQYF
13,-,few,TRBV2,TRBJ1-5,TGTGCCAGCAGTGACTGGGGTCCGCAGCCCCAGCATTTT,CASSDWGPQPQHF
12,-,few,TRBV4-2,TRBJ2-1,TGTGCCAGCAGCCAAGAAGGGAATGAGCAGTTCTTC,CASSQEGNEQFF
14,-,-,TRBV18,TRBJ2-1,TGTGCCAGCTCACCAGGAGCGGAGTACAATGAGCAGTTCTTC,CASSPGAEYNEQFF
16,-,-,TRBV7-8,TRBJ2-7,TGTGCCAGCAGCTTTGGAAGTTCGGCGGCCTCCTACGAGCAGTACTTC,CASSFGSSAASYEQYF
15,-,-,TRBV2,TRBJ1-5,TGTGCCAGCAATTGGGTTGGACATGTTAGTCAGCCCCAGCATTTT,CASNWVGHVSQPQHF
15,TRBD1,-,TRBV7-2,TRBJ1-2,TGTGCCAGCAGCTTAACTGGGACAGGGAACTATGGCTACACCTTC,CASSLTGTGNYGYTF
13,-,-,TRBV5-4,TRBJ1-1,TGTGCCAGCAGCTTGTGGATGAGACCTGAAGCTTTCTTT,CASSLWMRPEAFF
14,-,-,TRBV5-1,TRBJ2-7,TGCGCCAGCAGCTTGGTGGCAGGGGGGAACGAGCAGTACTTC,CASSLVAGGNEQYF
15,TRBD2,-,TRBV13,TRBJ2-3,TGTGCCAGCAGCCCCCGGACTAGCAACACAGATACGCAGTATTTT,CASSPRTSNTDTQYF
13,-,-,TRBV7-3,TRBJ2-7,TGTGCCAGCAGCTCTCCCGAAGTGGGAGAGGTGTCTTTC,CASSSPEVGEVSF
16,-,-,TRBV7-2,TRBJ2-2,TGTGCCAGCAGCTTAGTAAACAGTCAAATCCCCGGGGAGCTGTTTTTT,CASSLVNSQIPGELFF
15,TRBD2,few,TRBV4-1,TRBJ2-7,TGCGCCAGCAGCCAACCAGCTAGCGGGGGCTACGAGCAGTACTTC,CASSQPASGGYEQYF
15,TRBD1,-,TRBV28,TRBJ2-7,TGTGCCAGCAGTTTCGGGGACAGGGGTGCGAACGAGCAGTACTTC,CASSFGDRGANEQYF
11,-,-,TRBV20-1,TRBJ2-1,TGCAGTGCTAGAGATAGGAGGGAGCAGTTCTTC,CSARDRREQFF
13,-,few,TRBV7-8,TRBJ2-1,TGTGCCAGCAGCTTAGCTGACGGTAGATCGCAGTTCTTC,CASSLADGRSQFF
11,-,few,TRBV5-1,TRBJ2-7,TGCGCCAGCAGCGACGGATACGAGCAGTACTTC,CASSDGYEQYF
16,-,-,TRBV2,TRBJ1-4,TGTGCCAGCACTTTCGAGCCCCCTATAACTAATGAAAAACTGTTTTTT,CASTFEPPITNEKLFF
13,-,-,TRBV7-2,TRBJ1-2,TGTGCCAGCAGCCCTCGACAGCACTATGGCTACACCTTC,CASSPRQHYGYTF
14,-,few,TRBV11-2,TRBJ2-2,TGTGCCAGCAGCTCACCTAGCGTCGGCGGGGAGCTGTTTTTT,CASSSPSVGGELFF
17,-,few,TRBV5-1,TRBJ2-7,TGCGCCAGCAGCTTGGCCCCTCGGAGGGGGATTCCCTACGAGCAGTACTTC,CASSLAPRRGIPYEQYF
13,-,few,TRBV19,TRBJ2-3,TGTGCCAGTAAGGCGCAGGGCGTCGATACGCAGTATTTT,CASKAQGVDTQYF
14,-,few,TRBV9,TRBJ1-4,TGTGCCAGCAGCTTAGGACAGATTAATGAAAAACTGTTTTTT,CASSLGQINEKLFF
15,-,few,TRBV4-2,TRBJ1-1,TGTGCCAGCAGCGCCAGACAGACACTGAACACTGAAGCTTTCTTT,CASSARQTLNTEAFF
15,TRBD2,-,TRBV7-8,TRBJ2-2,TGTGCCAGCAGCTTATGGCCCCGGGGGGCCGGGGAGCTGTTTTTT,CASSLWPRGAGELFF
16,TRBD2,few,TRBV9,TRBJ2-2,TGTGCCAGCAGCGTAGACCCCGGGGGGGGCACCGGGGAGCTGTTTTTT,CASSVDPGGGTGELFF
14,TRBD1,few,TRBV27,TRBJ2-1,TGTGCCAGCAGACTGACAGGGGTTTACAATGAGCAGTTCTTC,CASRLTGVYNEQFF
14,TRBD1,few,TRBV4-1,TRBJ2-5,TGCGCCAGCAGCCCCGGGACAGTACAAGAGACCCAGTACTTC,CASSPGTVQETQYF